The rows below give T cell receptor beta chains drawn from one sample of a study of lymphopenia after photon versus proton radiotherapy. The method was immunoSEQ multiplex PCR; TCRdb's version includes in-frame clones alone and lacks a portion of them. This table has fewer than 65,000 clones, about 90% appearing once. The source material was peripheral blood, sampled from a patient treated with photon-based radiotherapy. These receptor sequences come from a man aged 40-49 years with gastric cancer. Both conserved end residues are part of each CDR3. Each record gives: clone size, V gene, D gene, J gene, CDR3 DNA, CDR3 protein. D genes are given only for firm matches. Only some rows state a clone size, as once, few, many or a class for expanded clones.

>NA|TRBV5-1|TRBD1|TRBJ1-2
TGCGCCAGCAGCGTCGGACAGGGGGGTAACTATGGCTACACCTTC
CASSVGQGGNYGYTF
>NA|TRBV19|NA|TRBJ1-2
TGTGCCAGTAGTCGAGGGGCTAGGGGCTATGGCTACACCTTC
CASSRGARGYGYTF
>NA|TRBV5-1|TRBD1|TRBJ1-4
TGCGCCAGCAGCCGAGGGGGCGCCGGAGGGGATGAAAAACTGTTTTTT
CASSRGGAGGDEKLFF
>NA|TRBV5-6|NA|TRBJ1-1
TGTGCCAGCAGCCTGGGGGGTCCCCGGGAAGCTTTCTTT
CASSLGGPREAFF
>NA|TRBV18|NA|TRBJ1-6
TGTGCCAGCTCACCGCAGGGCGGTAATTCACCCCTCCACTTT
CASSPQGGNSPLHF
>NA|TRBV2|NA|TRBJ1-1
TGTGCCAGCAATTGGCAGGCGGCGGAAGCTTTCTTT
CASNWQAAEAFF
>NA|TRBV7-6|NA|TRBJ1-6
TGTGCCAGCAGCTTAGACGGAGGGGGAAGTTCACCCCTCCACTTT
CASSLDGGGSSPLHF
>NA|TRBV19|TRBD2|TRBJ2-5
TGTGCCAGTAGTATAGGGGTTAGCGGGGGGCCCGTAGAGACCCAGTACTTC
CASSIGVSGGPVETQYF
>NA|TRBV7-6|NA|TRBJ1-1
TGTGCCAGCAGCCCTCTGGACAGCCTGAACACTGAAGCTTTCTTT
CASSPLDSLNTEAFF
>NA|TRBV4-1|NA|TRBJ1-1
TGCGCCAGCAGCGGCACTGAAGCTTTCTTT
CASSGTEAFF
>few|TRBV19|NA|TRBJ1-2
TGTGCCAGTAGTATTTCTATAGGCAAAGGCTACACCTTC
CASSISIGKGYTF
>NA|TRBV7-3|TRBD1|TRBJ2-1
TGTGCCAGCAGCTTAGGGACAGAGAATGAGCAGTTCTTC
CASSLGTENEQFF
>NA|TRBV19|TRBD1|TRBJ2-1
TGTGCCAGTATATCGGGACAGGCCCACAATGAGCAGTTCTTC
CASISGQAHNEQFF
>NA|TRBV5-5|NA|TRBJ1-3
TGTGCCAGCAGCCACGGGACCGGAGGCTCTGGAAACACCATATATTTT
CASSHGTGGSGNTIYF
>NA|TRBV19|TRBD2|TRBJ2-3
TGTGCCAGTAGTATGCTAGCGGGGGGTGATACTAGCACAGATACGCAGTATTTT
CASSMLAGGDTSTDTQYF
>NA|TRBV30|NA|TRBJ2-7
TGTGCCTGGAGTCGAGACAGTGCCTCCTACGAGCAGTACTTC
CAWSRDSASYEQYF
>once|TRBV7-3|NA|TRBJ2-2
TGTGCCAGCAGCCCCCGGCGGACCGGGGAGCTGTTTTTT
CASSPRRTGELFF
>NA|TRBV5-6|TRBD1|TRBJ2-7
TGTGCCAGCAGCCCCGGGACAGGGATCGGGGAGCAGTACTTC
CASSPGTGIGEQYF
>NA|TRBV10-3|NA|TRBJ2-7
TGTGCCATCAGTGACAGGGGTGGTTCCAACGAGCAGTACTTC
CAISDRGGSNEQYF
>NA|TRBV6-6|TRBD1|TRBJ2-2
TGTGCCAGCACGTCCCGGGACAGGGGATACACCGGGGAGCTGTTTTTT
CASTSRDRGYTGELFF
>NA|TRBV7-2|TRBD2|TRBJ2-3
TGTGCCAGCAGCTTAGGGGCCGGGACTAGTCAGTATTTT
CASSLGAGTSQYF
>NA|TRBV9|TRBD2|TRBJ2-3
TGTGCCAGCAGCCTAAGCGGGGGAGGGGCTGATACGCAGTATTTT
CASSLSGGGADTQYF
>NA|TRBV29-1|TRBD1|TRBJ1-1
TGCAGCGGGGACAGGAGAGCCACTGAAGCTTTCTTT
CSGDRRATEAFF
>NA|TRBV30|NA|TRBJ2-1
TGTGCCTGGAGTATCGCTAATGAGCAGTTCTTC
CAWSIANEQFF
>NA|TRBV6-1|TRBD1|TRBJ1-1
TGTGCCAGCAGTGAGACAGGGGAGACTGAAGCTTTCTTT
CASSETGETEAFF
>NA|TRBV28|NA|TRBJ1-2
TGTGCCAGCGCCGAAACAGGTTATGGCTACACCTTC
CASAETGYGYTF
>NA|TRBV10-3|TRBD1|TRBJ1-1
TGTGCCATAGGGACAGGGGCTTCTGAAGCTTTCTTT
CAIGTGASEAFF
>NA|TRBV30|NA|TRBJ1-1
TGTGCCTGGAGTGTACCCGAAGGAATTGAAGCTTTCTTT
CAWSVPEGIEAFF
>once|TRBV7-2|NA|TRBJ2-1
TGTGCCAGCAGTTCTAGTGGGGCCTCCTACAATGAGCAGTTCTTC
CASSSSGASYNEQFF
>NA|TRBV5-6|NA|TRBJ2-7
TGTGCCAGCAGCTTGTCAGGGACAGTGGGGGGTGAGCAGTACTTC
CASSLSGTVGGEQYF
>NA|TRBV2|NA|TRBJ2-7
TGTGCCAGCGGGGCGGTATTTTCCTACGAGCAGTACTTC
CASGAVFSYEQYF
>NA|TRBV6-1|NA|TRBJ1-5
TGTGCCAGCAGTATCCGGACAGGCAATCAGCCCCAGCATTTT
CASSIRTGNQPQHF
>once|TRBV11-2|NA|TRBJ2-1
TGTGCCAGCAGCTTAGCGGCCAAGCAGTTCTTC
CASSLAAKQFF
>medium-sized|TRBV7-8|NA|TRBJ2-2
TGTGCCAGCAGCGTGATAGCTAAACCGAACACCGGGGAGCTGTTTTTT
CASSVIAKPNTGELFF
>NA|TRBV10-3|NA|TRBJ1-5
TGTGCCATCGCAGACGGTGATCAGCCCCAGCATTTT
CAIADGDQPQHF
>NA|TRBV29-1|TRBD1|TRBJ2-5
TGCAGCGCGGGACAGTCCCAAGAGACCCAGTACTTC
CSAGQSQETQYF
>few|TRBV9|NA|TRBJ1-2
TGTGCCAGCAGCGTACTAGGGGCTCCTCAAGGCTACACCTTC
CASSVLGAPQGYTF
>NA|TRBV7-2|NA|TRBJ2-3
TGTGCCAGCTCTAATTTCCCGGATACGCAGTATTTT
CASSNFPDTQYF
>NA|TRBV6-5|NA|TRBJ1-2
TGTGCCAGCAATGGGGTCTACGGCTACACCTTC
CASNGVYGYTF
>once|TRBV5-6|NA|TRBJ1-1
TGTGCCAGCAGCTTGTTGTCAGGGTACACTGAAGCTTTCTTT
CASSLLSGYTEAFF
>NA|TRBV7-9|NA|TRBJ2-3
TGTGCCAGCAGCTTATCGTACGTGGGCACAGATACGCAGTATTTT
CASSLSYVGTDTQYF
>once|TRBV4-2|NA|TRBJ2-6
TGTGCCAGCAGCCAAGACTGGGGCAGGGGCCTGTCTGGGGCCAACGTCCTGACTTTC
CASSQDWGRGLSGANVLTF
>NA|TRBV18|NA|TRBJ1-1
TGTGCCAGCTCACCGCCGAGGGTGAACACTGAAGCTTTCTTT
CASSPPRVNTEAFF
>few|TRBV30|TRBD2|TRBJ2-1
TGTGCCTGGAGTGTAGAGCTAGCGGGGAACAATGAGCAGTTCTTC
CAWSVELAGNNEQFF
>NA|TRBV29-1|NA|TRBJ1-4
TGCAGCGCTCGGAAGAATGAAAAACTGTTTTTT
CSARKNEKLFF
>NA|TRBV2|NA|TRBJ1-2
TGTGCCAGCAGTGAAAGGAGGGGACAACTTACAGGCTACACCTTC
CASSERRGQLTGYTF
>NA|TRBV7-2|TRBD2|TRBJ2-2
TGTGCCAGCAGCCCCCATAGCGGGGGGCCCTACACCGGGGAGCTGTTTTTT
CASSPHSGGPYTGELFF
>NA|TRBV5-1|TRBD1|TRBJ2-7
TGCGCCAGCAGCTTGGGGACAGGGGGCTCCTACGAGCAGTACTTC
CASSLGTGGSYEQYF
>NA|TRBV5-1|TRBD1|TRBJ2-7
TGCGCCAGCAGCCCCCCCGCCACTCGGGACAGGCCTTACGAGCAGTACTTC
CASSPPATRDRPYEQYF
>NA|TRBV6-6|TRBD2|TRBJ2-3
TGTGCCAGCCACGGACTAGCGGGGGGAACAGATACGCAGTATTTT
CASHGLAGGTDTQYF
>NA|TRBV11-2|NA|TRBJ1-4
TGTGCCAGCAGCTTGGGGGGCCTGGATGAAAAACTGTTTTTT
CASSLGGLDEKLFF
>NA|TRBV6-6|NA|TRBJ1-1
TGTGCCAGCGGGCAGGGTAACACTGAAGCTTTCTTT
CASGQGNTEAFF
>NA|TRBV18|NA|TRBJ2-5
TGTGCCAGCTCACCACCAGGGACCAGTCAAGAGACCCAGTACTTC
CASSPPGTSQETQYF
>NA|TRBV7-2|NA|TRBJ2-7
TGTGCCAGCAGCTTATGGGCGAGCTCCTACGAGCAGTACTTC
CASSLWASSYEQYF
>NA|TRBV18|NA|TRBJ2-4
TGTGCCAGCTCACCACCCCCCGGGTCTAAAAACATTCAGTACTTC
CASSPPPGSKNIQYF
>NA|TRBV4-2|TRBD1|TRBJ2-5
TGTGCCAGCAGCCAAGTCACAGGGGACCAAGAGACCCAGTACTTC
CASSQVTGDQETQYF
>few|TRBV19|TRBD1|TRBJ1-6
TGTGCCAGTAGTCGGACAGGGGATTCACCCCTCCACTTT
CASSRTGDSPLHF
>NA|TRBV7-9|TRBD1|TRBJ2-7
TGTGCCAGCAGCGGCGACAGGGGGCGAACTTCCTACGAGCAGTACTTC
CASSGDRGRTSYEQYF
>NA|TRBV5-1|NA|TRBJ2-7
TGCGCCAGCAGCTTAAAGGGGTCGACCCTCTACGAGCAGTACTTC
CASSLKGSTLYEQYF
>few|TRBV7-6|NA|TRBJ2-7
TGTGCCAGCAGCTTAGACCCGTTCTACGAGCAGTACTTC
CASSLDPFYEQYF